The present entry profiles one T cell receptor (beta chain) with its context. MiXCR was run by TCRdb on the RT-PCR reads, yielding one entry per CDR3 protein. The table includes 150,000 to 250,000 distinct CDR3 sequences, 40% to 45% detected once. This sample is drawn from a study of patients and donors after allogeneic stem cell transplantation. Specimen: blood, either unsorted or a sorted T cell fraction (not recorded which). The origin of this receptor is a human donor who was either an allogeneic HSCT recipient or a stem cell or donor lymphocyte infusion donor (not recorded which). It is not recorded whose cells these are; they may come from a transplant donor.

CDR3 amino acids: CASSLRRDSPNEQFF. Here the CDR3 DNA reads TGTGCCAGCAGTTTAAGGCGGGACTCCCCCAATGAGCAGTTCTTC. The V call is TRBV27, the J call TRBJ2-1, with D perhaps TRBD2 (6 bases). Per the germline V gene, CDR1 is MNHEY and CDR2 is SMNVEV (reference sequence). This CDR3 has 15 amino acids. V lost 2 bases and J lost 6, with 14 bases in between.